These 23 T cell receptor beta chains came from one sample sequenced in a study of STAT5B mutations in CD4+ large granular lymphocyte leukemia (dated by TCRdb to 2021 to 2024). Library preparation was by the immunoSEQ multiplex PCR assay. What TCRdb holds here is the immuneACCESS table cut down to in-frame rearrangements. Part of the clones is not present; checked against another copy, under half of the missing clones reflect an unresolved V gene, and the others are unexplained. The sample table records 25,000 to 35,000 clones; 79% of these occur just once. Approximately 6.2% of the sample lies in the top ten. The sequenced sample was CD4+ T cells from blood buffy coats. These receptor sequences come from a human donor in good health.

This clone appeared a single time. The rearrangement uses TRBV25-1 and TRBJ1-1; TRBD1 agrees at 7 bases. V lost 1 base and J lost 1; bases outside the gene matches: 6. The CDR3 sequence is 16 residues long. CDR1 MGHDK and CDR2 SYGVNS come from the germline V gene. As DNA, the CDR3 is TGTGCCAGCAGTGAATGGGGCCAGGGGGGGAACACTGAAGCTTTCTTT. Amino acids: CASSEWGQGGNTEAFF. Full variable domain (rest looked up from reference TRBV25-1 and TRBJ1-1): EADIYQTPRYLVIGTGKKITLECSQTMGHDKMYWYQQDPGMELHLIHYSYGVNSTEKGDLSSESTVSRIRTEHFPLTLESARPSHTSQYLCASSEWGQGGNTEAFFGQGTRLTVV.

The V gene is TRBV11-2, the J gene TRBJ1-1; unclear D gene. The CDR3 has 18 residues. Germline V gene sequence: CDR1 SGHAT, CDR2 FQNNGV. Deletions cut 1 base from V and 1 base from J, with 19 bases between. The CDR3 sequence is CASSLGEVALAGNTEAFF. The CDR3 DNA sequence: TGTGCCAGCAGCTTAGGGGAAGTAGCCCTGGCGGGGAACACTGAAGCTTTCTTT.

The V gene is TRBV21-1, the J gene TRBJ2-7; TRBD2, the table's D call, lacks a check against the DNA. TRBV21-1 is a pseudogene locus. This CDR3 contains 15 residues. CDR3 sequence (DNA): TGTGCCTCCCTTAAAGGGGGGGACCCTACCTACGAGCAGTACTTC. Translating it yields CASLKGGDPTYEQYF.

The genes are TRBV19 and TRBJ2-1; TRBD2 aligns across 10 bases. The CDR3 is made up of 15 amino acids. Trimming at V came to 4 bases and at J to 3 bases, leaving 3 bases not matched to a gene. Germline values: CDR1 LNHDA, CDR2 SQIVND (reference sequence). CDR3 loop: CASSTLAGGYNEQFF. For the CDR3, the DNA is TGTGCCAGTAGTACTTTAGCGGGGGGCTACAATGAGCAGTTCTTC.

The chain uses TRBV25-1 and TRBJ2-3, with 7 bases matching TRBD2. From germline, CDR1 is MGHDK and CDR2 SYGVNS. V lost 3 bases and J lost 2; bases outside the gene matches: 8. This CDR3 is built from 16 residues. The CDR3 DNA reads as TGTGCCAGCAGTGATGCGGCAGCGGGGCACACAGATACGCAGTATTTT. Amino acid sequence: CASSDAAAGHTDTQYF.

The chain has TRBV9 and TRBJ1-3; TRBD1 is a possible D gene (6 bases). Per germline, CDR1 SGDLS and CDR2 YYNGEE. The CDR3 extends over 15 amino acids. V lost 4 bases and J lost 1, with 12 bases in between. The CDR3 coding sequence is TGTGCCAGCAGCTACTCAGGGGTTTCTGGAAACACCATATATTTT. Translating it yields CASSYSGVSGNTIYF. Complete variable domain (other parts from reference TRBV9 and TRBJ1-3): DSGVTQTPKHLITATGQRVTLRCSPRSGDLSVYWYQQSLDQGLQFLIQYYNGEERAKGNILERFSAQQFPDLHSELNLSSLELGDSALYFCASSYSGVSGNTIYFGEGSWLTVV.

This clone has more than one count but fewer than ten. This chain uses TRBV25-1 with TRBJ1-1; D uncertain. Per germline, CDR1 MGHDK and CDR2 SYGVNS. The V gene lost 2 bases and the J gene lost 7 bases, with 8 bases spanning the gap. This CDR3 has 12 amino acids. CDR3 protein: CASSENGREAFF. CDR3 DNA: TGTGCCAGCAGTGAAAATGGTCGTGAAGCTTTCTTT. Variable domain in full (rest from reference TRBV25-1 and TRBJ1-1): EADIYQTPRYLVIGTGKKITLECSQTMGHDKMYWYQQDPGMELHLIHYSYGVNSTEKGDLSSESTVSRIRTEHFPLTLESARPSHTSQYLCASSENGREAFFGQGTRLTVV.

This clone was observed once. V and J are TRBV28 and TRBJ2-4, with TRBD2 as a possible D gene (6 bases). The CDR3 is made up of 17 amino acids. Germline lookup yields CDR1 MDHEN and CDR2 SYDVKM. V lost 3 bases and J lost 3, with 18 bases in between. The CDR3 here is CASSFAPFRGSKNIQYF. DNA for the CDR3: TGTGCCAGCAGTTTTGCTCCTTTCCGGGGGAGCAAAAACATTCAGTACTTC.

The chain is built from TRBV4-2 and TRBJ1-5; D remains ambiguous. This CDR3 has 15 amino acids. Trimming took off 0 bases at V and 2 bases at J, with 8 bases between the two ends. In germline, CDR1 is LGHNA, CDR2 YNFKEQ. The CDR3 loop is CASSQDGSGNQPQHF. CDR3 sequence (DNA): TGTGCCAGCAGCCAAGATGGTTCGGGCAATCAGCCCCAGCATTTT.

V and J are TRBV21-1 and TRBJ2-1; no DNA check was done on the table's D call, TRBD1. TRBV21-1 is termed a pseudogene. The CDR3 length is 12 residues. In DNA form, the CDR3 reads TGTGCCAGCAGCAAAGGCGCAGGAGAGCAGTTCTTC. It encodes CASSKGAGEQFF.

The CDR3 sequence is CASSYRTIVYEQYV. The CDR3 bases are TGTGCCAGCAGTTACCGCACCATAGTCTACGAGCAGTACGTC. The rearrangement links TRBV6-5 to TRBJ2-7; D is uncertain. Looked up from germline, CDR1 is MNHEY and CDR2 is SVGAGI. This CDR3 contains 14 residues. With 2 bases removed from V and 3 bases from J, the gap between germline ends came to 11 bases.

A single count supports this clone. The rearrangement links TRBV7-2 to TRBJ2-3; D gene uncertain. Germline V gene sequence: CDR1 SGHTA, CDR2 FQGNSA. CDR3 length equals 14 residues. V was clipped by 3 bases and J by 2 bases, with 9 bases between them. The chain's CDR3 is CASSLDGATDTQYF. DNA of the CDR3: TGTGCCAGCAGCTTGGACGGCGCCACAGATACGCAGTATTTT.

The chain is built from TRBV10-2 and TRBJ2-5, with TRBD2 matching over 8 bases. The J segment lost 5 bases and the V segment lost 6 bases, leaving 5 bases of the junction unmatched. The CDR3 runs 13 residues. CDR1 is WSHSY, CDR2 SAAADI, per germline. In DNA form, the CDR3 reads TGCGCCAGCAGCGGGGGGGCCCGGGAGACCCAGTACTTC. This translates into CASSGGARETQYF.

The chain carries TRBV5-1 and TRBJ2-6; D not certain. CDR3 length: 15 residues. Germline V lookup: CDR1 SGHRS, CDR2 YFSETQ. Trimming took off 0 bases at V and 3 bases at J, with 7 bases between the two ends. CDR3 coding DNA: TGCGCCAGCAGCTTGGACCCGGGTGGGGCCAACGTCCTGACTTTC. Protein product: CASSLDPGGANVLTF.

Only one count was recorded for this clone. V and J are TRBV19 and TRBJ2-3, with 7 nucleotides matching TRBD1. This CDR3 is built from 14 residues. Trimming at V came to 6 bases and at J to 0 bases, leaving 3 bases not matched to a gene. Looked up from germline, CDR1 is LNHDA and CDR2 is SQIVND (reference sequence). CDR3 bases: TGTGCCAGTAGCCCGACAGGGAGCACAGATACGCAGTATTTT. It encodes CASSPTGSTDTQYF.

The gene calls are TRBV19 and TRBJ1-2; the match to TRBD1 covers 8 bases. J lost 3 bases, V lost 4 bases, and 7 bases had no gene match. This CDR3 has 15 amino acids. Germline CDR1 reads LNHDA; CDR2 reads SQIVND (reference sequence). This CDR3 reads CASSKTGAADYGYTF. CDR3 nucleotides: TGTGCCAGTAGTAAGACAGGGGCTGCTGACTATGGCTACACCTTC.

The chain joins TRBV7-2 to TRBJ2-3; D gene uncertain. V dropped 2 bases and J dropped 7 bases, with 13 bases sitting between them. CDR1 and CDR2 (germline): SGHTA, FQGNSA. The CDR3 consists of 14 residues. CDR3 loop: CASSLSQAVNTQYF. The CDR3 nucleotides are TGTGCCAGCAGCTTATCCCAGGCAGTTAATACGCAGTATTTT.

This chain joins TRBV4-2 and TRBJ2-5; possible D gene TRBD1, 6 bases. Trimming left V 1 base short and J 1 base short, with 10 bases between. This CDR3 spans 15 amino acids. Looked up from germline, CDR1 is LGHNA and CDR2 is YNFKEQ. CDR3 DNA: TGTGCCAGCAGCCAAGTTCAGGACAGCCAAGAGACCCAGTACTTC. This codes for CASSQVQDSQETQYF.

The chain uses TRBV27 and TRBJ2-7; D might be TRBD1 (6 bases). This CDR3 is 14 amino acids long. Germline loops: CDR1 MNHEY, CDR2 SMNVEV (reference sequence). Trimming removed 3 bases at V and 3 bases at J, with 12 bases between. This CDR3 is CASSFGTGLYEQYF. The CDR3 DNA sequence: TGTGCCAGCAGTTTTGGTACAGGGCTCTACGAGCAGTACTTC.

CDR3 in amino acids: CASSFDGQGAQYF. For the CDR3, the DNA is TGTGCCAGCAGTTTTGACGGCCAGGGGGCCCAGTACTTC. V and J are TRBV6-5 and TRBJ2-5, with 7 nucleotides matching TRBD1. CDR3 length: 13 residues. Germline CDR1 is MNHEY and CDR2 is SVGAGI. The V gene end was trimmed by 4 bases and the J gene end by 9 bases; junction bases not matched to a gene: 8.

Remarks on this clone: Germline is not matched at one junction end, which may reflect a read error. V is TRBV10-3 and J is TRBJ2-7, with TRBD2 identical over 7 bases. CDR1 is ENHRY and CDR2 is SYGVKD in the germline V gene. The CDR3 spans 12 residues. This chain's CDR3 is CAISETWGGNNF. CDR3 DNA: TGTGCCATCAGTGAGACATGGGGGGGAAATAACTTC.

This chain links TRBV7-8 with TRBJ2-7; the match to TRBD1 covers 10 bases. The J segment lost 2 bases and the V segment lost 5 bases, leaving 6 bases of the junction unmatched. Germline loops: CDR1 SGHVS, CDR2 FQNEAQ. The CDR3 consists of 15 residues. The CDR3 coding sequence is TGTGCCAGCAGCCGATGGACAGGGGGAACCTACGAGCAGTACTTC. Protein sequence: CASSRWTGGTYEQYF.

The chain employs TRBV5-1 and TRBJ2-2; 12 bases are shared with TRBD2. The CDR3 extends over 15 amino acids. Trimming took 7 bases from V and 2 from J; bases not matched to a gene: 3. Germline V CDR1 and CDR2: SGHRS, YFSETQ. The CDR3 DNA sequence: TGCGCCAGCCGGACTAGCGGGGAAAACACCGGGGAGCTGTTTTTT. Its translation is CASRTSGENTGELFF. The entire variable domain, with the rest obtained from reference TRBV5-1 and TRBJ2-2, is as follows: KAGVTQTPRYLIKTRGQQVTLSCSPISGHRSVSWYQQTPGQGLQFLFEYFSETQRNKGNFPGRFSGRQFSNSRSEMNVSTLELGDSALYLCASRTSGENTGELFFGEGSRLTVL.